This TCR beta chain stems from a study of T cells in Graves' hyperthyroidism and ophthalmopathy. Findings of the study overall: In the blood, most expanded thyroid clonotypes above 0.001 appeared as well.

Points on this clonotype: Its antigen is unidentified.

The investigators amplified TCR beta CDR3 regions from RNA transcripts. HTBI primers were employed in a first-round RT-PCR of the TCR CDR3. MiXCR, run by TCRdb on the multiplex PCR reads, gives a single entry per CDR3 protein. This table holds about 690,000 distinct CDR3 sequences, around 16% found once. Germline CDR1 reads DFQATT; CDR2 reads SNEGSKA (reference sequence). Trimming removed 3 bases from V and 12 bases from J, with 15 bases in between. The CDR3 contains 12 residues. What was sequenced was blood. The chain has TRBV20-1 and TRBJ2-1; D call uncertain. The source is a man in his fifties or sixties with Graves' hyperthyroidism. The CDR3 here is CSASRSEIRQFF. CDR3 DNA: TGCAGTGCTAGCAGATCGGAGATTAGGCAGTTCTTC.